This T cell receptor beta chain was captured by sequencing in a study of PD-1 blockade in classical Hodgkin lymphoma. Findings and limits, study-wide: Patients starting nivolumab under 1 year after ASCT were excluded. At C4D1, TCR diversity had climbed significantly for CD4+ cells, though not for CD8+ cells. Complete responders possessed baseline diversity comparable to newly diagnosed patients.

Autologous stem cell transplantation was followed by relapse in every patient, and brentuximab vedotin exposure varied. This CDR3 is built from 15 residues. Germline CDR1 is SEHNR and CDR2 is FQNEAQ (reference sequence). V lost 5 bases to trimming and J lost 5 bases, with 18 bases between them. A note on this clone: Its antigen is not known.

Data came from immunoSEQ multiplex PCR; TCRdb stores just in-frame clones and leaves some out. The sample yields about 31,000 clones, around three quarters seen once. The sequence was obtained from a human donor with classical Hodgkin lymphoma. The chain has TRBV7-9 and TRBJ2-5; possible D gene TRBD2, 6 bases. Sequencing used peripheral blood mononuclear cells (PBMCs), obtained before the second cycle of nivolumab. In DNA, the CDR3 is TGTGCCAGCAGCCACGGCGGGACTGCGGGGGAGACCCAGTACTTC. Translated, it gives CASSHGGTAGETQYF.